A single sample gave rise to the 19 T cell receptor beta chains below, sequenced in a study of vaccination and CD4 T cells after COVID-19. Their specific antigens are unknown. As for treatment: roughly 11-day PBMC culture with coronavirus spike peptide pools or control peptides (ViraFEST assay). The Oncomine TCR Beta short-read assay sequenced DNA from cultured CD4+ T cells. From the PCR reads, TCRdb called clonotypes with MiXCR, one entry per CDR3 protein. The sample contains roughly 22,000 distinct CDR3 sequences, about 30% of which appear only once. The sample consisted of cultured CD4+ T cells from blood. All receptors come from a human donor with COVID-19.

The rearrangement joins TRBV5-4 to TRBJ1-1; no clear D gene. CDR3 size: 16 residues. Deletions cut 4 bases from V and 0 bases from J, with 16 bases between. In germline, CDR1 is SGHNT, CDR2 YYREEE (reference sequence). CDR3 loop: CASSPPVGNMNTEAFF. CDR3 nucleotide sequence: TGTGCCAGCAGCCCGCCGGTGGGGAATATGAACACTGAAGCTTTCTTT.

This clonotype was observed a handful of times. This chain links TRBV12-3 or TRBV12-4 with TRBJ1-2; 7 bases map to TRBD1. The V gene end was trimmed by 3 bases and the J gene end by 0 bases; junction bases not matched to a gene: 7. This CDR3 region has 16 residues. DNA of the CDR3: TGTGCCAGCAGTTTTTACAGGGGAAGAGCTAACTATGGCTACACCTTC. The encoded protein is CASSFYRGRANYGYTF.

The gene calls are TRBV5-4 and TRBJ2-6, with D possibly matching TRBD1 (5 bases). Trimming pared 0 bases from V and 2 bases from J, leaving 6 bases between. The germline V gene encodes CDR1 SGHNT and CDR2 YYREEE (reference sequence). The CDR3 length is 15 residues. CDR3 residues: CASSLGQPGANVLTF. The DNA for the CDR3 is TGTGCCAGCAGCTTGGGACAGCCTGGGGCCAACGTCCTGACTTTC. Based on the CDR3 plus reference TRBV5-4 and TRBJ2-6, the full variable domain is ETGVTQSPTHLIKTRGQQVTLRCSSQSGHNTVSWYQQALGQGPQFIFQYYREEENGRGNFPPRFSGLQFPNYSSELNVNALELDDSALYLCASSLGQPGANVLTFGAGSRLTVL.

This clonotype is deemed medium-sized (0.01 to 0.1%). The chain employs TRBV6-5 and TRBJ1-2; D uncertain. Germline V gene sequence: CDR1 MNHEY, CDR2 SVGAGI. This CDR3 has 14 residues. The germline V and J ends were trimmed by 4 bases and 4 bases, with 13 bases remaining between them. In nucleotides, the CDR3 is TGTGCCAGCAGTTCACCCGGGGAGAGCTATGGCTACACCTTC. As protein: CASSSPGESYGYTF.

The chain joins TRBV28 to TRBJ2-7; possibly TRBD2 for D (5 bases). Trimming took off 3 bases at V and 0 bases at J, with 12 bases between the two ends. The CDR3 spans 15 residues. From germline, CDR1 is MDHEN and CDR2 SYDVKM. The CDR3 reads CASSFPLGASYEQYF. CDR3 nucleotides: TGTGCCAGCAGTTTCCCACTGGGAGCCTCCTACGAGCAGTACTTC.

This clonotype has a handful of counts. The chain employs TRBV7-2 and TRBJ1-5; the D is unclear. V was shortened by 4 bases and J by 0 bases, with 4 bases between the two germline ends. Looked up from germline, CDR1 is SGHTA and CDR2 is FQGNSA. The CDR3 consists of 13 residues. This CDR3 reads CASSYYSNQPQHF. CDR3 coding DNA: TGTGCCAGCAGCTACTATAGCAATCAGCCCCAGCATTTT.

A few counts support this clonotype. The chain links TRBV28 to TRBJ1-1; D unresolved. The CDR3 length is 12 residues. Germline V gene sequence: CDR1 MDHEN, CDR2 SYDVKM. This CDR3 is CAGSSTTQGAFF. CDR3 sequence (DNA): TGTGCAGGTTCGTCCACCACCCAAGGTGCTTTCTTT.

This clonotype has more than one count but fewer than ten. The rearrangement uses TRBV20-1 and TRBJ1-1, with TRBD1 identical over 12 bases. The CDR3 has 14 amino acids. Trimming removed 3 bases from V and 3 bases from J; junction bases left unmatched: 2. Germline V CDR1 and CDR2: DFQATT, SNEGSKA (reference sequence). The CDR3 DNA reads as TGCAGTGCTAGGGGACAGGGGGCTGACACTGAAGCTTTCTTT. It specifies CSARGQGADTEAFF.

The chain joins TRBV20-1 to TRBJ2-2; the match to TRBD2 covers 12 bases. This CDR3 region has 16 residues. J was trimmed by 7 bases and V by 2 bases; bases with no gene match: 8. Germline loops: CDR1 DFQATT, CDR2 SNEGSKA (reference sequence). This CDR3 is CSARNPSGGAVGELFF. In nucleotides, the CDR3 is TGCAGTGCTAGAAATCCTAGCGGGGGGGCCGTCGGGGAGCTGTTTTTT.

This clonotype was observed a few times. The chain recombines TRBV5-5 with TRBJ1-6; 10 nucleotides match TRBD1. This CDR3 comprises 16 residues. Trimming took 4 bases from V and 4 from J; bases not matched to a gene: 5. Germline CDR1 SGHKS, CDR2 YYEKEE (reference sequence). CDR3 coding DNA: TGTGCCAGCAGCACGGACAGGGGGGCTTATAATTCACCCCTCCACTTT. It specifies CASSTDRGAYNSPLHF. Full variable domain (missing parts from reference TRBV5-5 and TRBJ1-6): DAGVTQSPTHLIKTRGQQVTLRCSPISGHKSVSWYQQVLGQGPQFIFQYYEKEERGRGNFPDRFSARQFPNYSSELNVNALLLGDSALYLCASSTDRGAYNSPLHFGNGTRLTVT.

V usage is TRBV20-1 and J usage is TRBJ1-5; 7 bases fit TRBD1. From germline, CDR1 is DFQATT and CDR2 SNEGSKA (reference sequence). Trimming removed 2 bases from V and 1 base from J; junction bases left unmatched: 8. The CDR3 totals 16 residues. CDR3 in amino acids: CSARWQGEGSNQPQHF. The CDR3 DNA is TGCAGTGCTAGATGGCAGGGGGAGGGAAGCAATCAGCCCCAGCATTTT.

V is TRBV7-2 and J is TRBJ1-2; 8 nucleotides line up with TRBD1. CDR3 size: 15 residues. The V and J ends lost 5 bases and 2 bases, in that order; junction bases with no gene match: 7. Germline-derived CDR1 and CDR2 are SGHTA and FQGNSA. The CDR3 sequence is CASSRTGFENYGYTF. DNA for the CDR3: TGTGCCAGCAGCCGGACAGGGTTTGAAAACTATGGCTACACCTTC. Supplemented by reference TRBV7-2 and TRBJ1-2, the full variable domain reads GAGVSQSPSNKVTEKGKDVELRCDPISGHTALYWYRQSLGQGLEFLIYFQGNSAPDKSGLPSDRFSAERTGGSVSTLTIQRTQQEDSAVYLCASSRTGFENYGYTFGSGTRLTVV.

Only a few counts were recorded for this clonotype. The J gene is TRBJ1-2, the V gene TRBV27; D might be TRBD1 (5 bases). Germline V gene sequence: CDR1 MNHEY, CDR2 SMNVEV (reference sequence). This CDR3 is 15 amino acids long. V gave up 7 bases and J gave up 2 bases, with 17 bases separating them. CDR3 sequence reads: CASTTRREGNYGYTF. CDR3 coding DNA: TGTGCCAGCACCACCAGAAGGGAGGGGAACTATGGCTACACCTTC.

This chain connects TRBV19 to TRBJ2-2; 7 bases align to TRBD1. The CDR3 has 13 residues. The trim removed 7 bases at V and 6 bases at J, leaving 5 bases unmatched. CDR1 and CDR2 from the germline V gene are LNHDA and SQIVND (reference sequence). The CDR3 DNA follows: TGTGCCAGTACTGACAGGGTCCCCGGGGAGCTGTTTTTT. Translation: CASTDRVPGELFF.

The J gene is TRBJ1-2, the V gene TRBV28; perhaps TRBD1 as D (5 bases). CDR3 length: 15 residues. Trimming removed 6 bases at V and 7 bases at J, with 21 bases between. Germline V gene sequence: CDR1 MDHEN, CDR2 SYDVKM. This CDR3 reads CASSPGHSYSGGYTF. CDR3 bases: TGTGCCAGCAGCCCAGGACACTCTTATTCGGGTGGCTACACCTTC.

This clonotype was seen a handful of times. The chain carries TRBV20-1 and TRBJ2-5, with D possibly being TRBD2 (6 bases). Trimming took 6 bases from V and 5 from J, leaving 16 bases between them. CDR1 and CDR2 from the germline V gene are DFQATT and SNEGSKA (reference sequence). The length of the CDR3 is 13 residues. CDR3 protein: CSALGTSRETQYF. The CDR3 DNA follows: TGCAGTGCCTTGGGCACTAGCCGGGAGACCCAGTACTTC.

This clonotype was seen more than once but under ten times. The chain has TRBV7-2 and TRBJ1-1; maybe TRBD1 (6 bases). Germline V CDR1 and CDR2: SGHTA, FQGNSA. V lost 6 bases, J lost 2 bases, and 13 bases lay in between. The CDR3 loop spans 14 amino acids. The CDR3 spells CASSNRARNTEAFF. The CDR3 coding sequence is TGTGCCAGCAGTAACAGGGCCCGCAACACTGAAGCTTTCTTT. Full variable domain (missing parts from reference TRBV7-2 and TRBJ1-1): GAGVSQSPSNKVTEKGKDVELRCDPISGHTALYWYRQSLGQGLEFLIYFQGNSAPDKSGLPSDRFSAERTGGSVSTLTIQRTQQEDSAVYLCASSNRARNTEAFFGQGTRLTVV.

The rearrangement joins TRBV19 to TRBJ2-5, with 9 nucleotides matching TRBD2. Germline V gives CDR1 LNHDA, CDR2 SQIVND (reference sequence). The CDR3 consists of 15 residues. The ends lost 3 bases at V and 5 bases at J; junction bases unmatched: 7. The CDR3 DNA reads TGTGCCAGTAGTATCGGCGGGGGGGGAGGGGAGACCCAGTACTTC. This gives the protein CASSIGGGGGETQYF.

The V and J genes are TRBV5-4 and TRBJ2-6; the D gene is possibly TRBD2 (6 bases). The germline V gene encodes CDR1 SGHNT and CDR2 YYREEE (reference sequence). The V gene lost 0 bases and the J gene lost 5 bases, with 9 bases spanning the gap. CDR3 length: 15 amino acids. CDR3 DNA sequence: TGTGCCAGCAGCTTGGTAGGAGGGAGGGCCAACGTCCTGACTTTC. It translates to CASSLVGGRANVLTF.